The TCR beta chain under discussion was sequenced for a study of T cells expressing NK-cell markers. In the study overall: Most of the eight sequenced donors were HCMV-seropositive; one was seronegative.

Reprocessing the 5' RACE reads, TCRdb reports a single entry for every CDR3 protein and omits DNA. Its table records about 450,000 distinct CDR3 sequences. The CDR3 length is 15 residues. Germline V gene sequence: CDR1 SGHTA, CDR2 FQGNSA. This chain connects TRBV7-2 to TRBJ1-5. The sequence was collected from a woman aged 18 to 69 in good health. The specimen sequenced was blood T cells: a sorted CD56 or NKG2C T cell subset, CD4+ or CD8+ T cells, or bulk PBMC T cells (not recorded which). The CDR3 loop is CASSLNGIGGQPQHF. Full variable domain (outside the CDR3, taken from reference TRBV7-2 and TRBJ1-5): GAGVSQSPSNKVTEKGKDVELRCDPISGHTALYWYRQSLGQGLEFLIYFQGNSAPDKSGLPSDRFSAERTGGSVSTLTIQRTQQEDSAVYLCASSLNGIGGQPQHFGDGTRLSIL.